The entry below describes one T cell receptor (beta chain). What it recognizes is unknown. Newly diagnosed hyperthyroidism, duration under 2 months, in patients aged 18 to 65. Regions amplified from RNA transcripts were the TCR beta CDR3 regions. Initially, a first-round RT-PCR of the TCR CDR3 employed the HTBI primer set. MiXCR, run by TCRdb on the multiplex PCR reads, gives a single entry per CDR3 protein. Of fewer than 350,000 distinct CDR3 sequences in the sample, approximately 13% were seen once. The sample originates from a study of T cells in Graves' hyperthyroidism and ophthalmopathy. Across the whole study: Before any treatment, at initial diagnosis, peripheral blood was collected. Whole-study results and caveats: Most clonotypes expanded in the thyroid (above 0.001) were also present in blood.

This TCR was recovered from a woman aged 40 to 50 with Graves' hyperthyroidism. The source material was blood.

The CDR3 loop reads CAIRADSGNTIYF. The CDR3 nucleotides read TGTGCCATCAGGGCAGACTCTGGAAACACCATATATTTT. The chain uses TRBV10-3 and TRBJ1-3, with D unclear. The CDR3 is 13 residues long. Trimming removed 6 bases at V and 0 bases at J, with 6 bases between. Looked up from germline, CDR1 is ENHRY and CDR2 is SYGVKD.